This T cell receptor beta chain was sequenced in a study of T cells expressing NK-cell markers. Turning to the study itself: CD3+CD56+NKG2C+, CD3+CD56+NKG2C- and CD3+CD56-NKG2C+ T cells, once sorted, supplied the TCR beta repertoires. In the group of eight sequenced donors, seven were HCMV-seropositive and one was seronegative.

TCRdb re-called the 5' RACE reads and gives one entry per CDR3 protein, without DNA. The sample has 500,000 to 600,000 distinct CDR3 sequences. This CDR3 has 16 residues. Germline V gene lookup returns CDR1 MNHEY and CDR2 SVGEGT. The sample taken for sequencing was blood T cells: a sorted CD56 or NKG2C T cell subset, CD4+ or CD8+ T cells, or bulk PBMC T cells (not recorded which). V usage is TRBV6-2 or TRBV6-3 and J usage is TRBJ1-5; checking the TCRdb D call of TRBD1 is not possible without DNA. The sequence was obtained from a man younger than 30 in good health. The CDR3 is CASTLRDTGSNQPQHF.